This is a list of T cell receptor beta chains from one sample in a study of OX40 agonist ivuxolimab in advanced cancers. Profiling relied on immunoSEQ multiplex PCR, and the TCRdb table lists in-frame clones only, not all of them. The data show 51,000 or so clones, around nine tenths seen once. This sample comprised CD4+ or CD8+ T cells sorted from blood, obtained in a trial of the OX40 agonist ivuxolimab. These receptors originate from an adult with an advanced solid tumor such as melanoma, head and neck, liver or kidney cancer. Each CDR3 is given with its conserved first and last residue. The order of the fields is clone size, D gene, V gene, J gene, CDR3 DNA, CDR3 protein. The D gene is left open where the match is weak. The size entry is marked missing in some rows and otherwise reads once, few, many or a size class.

NA	TRBD2	TRBV11-2	TRBJ2-5	TGTGCCAGCAGCCCCGGGGGGGGGTTGAGGGAGACCCAGTACTTC	CASSPGGGLRETQYF
NA	NA	TRBV10-3	TRBJ2-7	TGTGCCATCAGTGAGGGTTCGGGGCCCGTCGGTGACGAGCAGTACTTC	CAISEGSGPVGDEQYF
NA	NA	TRBV19	TRBJ1-5	TGTGCCAGTAGTACCCGGACAGTTCGTAATCAGCCCCAGCATTTT	CASSTRTVRNQPQHF
NA	NA	TRBV30	TRBJ1-5	TGTGCCTGGCGTCCCGGGGCGAGCAATCAGCCCCAGCATTTT	CAWRPGASNQPQHF
NA	NA	TRBV10-1	TRBJ1-5	TGCGCCAGCAGGGCCACAAGGGAGGGCAATCAGCCCCAGCATTTT	CASRATREGNQPQHF
NA	TRBD2	TRBV29-1	TRBJ2-3	TGCAGCGTTGTCGCAGGGCGGGGGGCAGATACGCAGTATTTT	CSVVAGRGADTQYF
NA	TRBD1	TRBV29-1	TRBJ2-5	TGCAGCGTCGCAGGGGGCCAGTACCAAGAGACCCAGTACTTC	CSVAGGQYQETQYF
NA	NA	TRBV5-1	TRBJ2-7	TGCGCCAGCAACGCCGGGGACGACTCCTACGAGCAGTACTTC	CASNAGDDSYEQYF
NA	NA	TRBV18	TRBJ1-1	TGTGCCAGCTCACCGGAAAGGTGGGGGGACACTGAAGCTTTCTTT	CASSPERWGDTEAFF
NA	NA	TRBV15	TRBJ2-2	TGTGCCACCAGCAGGGCCGGATGGGGGGCGGACACCGGGGAGCTGTTTTTT	CATSRAGWGADTGELFF
once	NA	TRBV28	TRBJ1-5	TGTGCCAGCAGTTTGAGGACCAGTCAGCCCCAGCATTTT	CASSLRTSQPQHF
NA	TRBD1	TRBV7-6	TRBJ1-2	TGTGCCAGCAGCTTCCCTGGACAGGGTAGCTATGGCTACACCTTC	CASSFPGQGSYGYTF
once	NA	TRBV30	TRBJ1-1	TGTGCCGGGCTCTTGAACACTGAAGCTTTCTTT	CAGLLNTEAFF
NA	NA	TRBV5-4	TRBJ1-1	TGTGCCAGCAGCTTGGCCGTCTTTACGTACGAACAGAACACTGAAGCTTTCTTT	CASSLAVFTYEQNTEAFF
NA	NA	TRBV19	TRBJ1-2	TGTGCCAGTACCCAGATGGGATCCGGCTACACCTTC	CASTQMGSGYTF
NA	TRBD2	TRBV4-1	TRBJ2-3	TGCGCCAGCAGCCACTCTAGCGGGGGAGGGCCCACAGATACGCAGTATTTT	CASSHSSGGGPTDTQYF
medium-sized	TRBD1	TRBV7-2	TRBJ2-2	TGTGCCAGCAAAGCAGGGGGCACCGCCGGGGAGCTGTTTTTT	CASKAGGTAGELFF
NA	NA	TRBV19	TRBJ2-1	TGTGCCAGTAGTATCCCTCAGAAGCTTTCCTACAATGAGCAGTTCTTC	CASSIPQKLSYNEQFF